What follows are 28 T cell receptor beta chains derived from one specimen sequenced in a study of blood T cell repertoires in COVID-19. The method was immunoSEQ multiplex PCR; TCRdb's version includes in-frame clones alone and lacks a portion of them. This table has approximately 74,000 clones, around 86% appearing once. Sample: peripheral blood. The receptors were sampled from a woman aged 55-70 years with acute or convalescent COVID-19.

The gene calls are TRBV7-2 and TRBJ2-3; 13 bases are shared with TRBD2. V shed 5 bases and J 1 base; nucleotides not matched to a gene: 6. Germline V lookup: CDR1 SGHTA, CDR2 FQGNSA. The CDR3 sequence is 17 residues long. In nucleotides, the CDR3 is TGTGCCAGCAGCCCTGGGACTAGCGGGGCCCGCACAGATACGCAGTATTTT. This translates into CASSPGTSGARTDTQYF.

The chain has TRBV24-1 and TRBJ2-3, with D possibly matching TRBD2 (6 bases). The V end was cut by 10 bases, the J end by 2 bases, with 15 bases between. Germline V gene lookup returns CDR1 KGHDR and CDR2 SFDVKD. The CDR3 spans 14 residues. The CDR3 nucleotides are TGTGCCACAGGGGAGGAAGGGGTCACAGATACGCAGTATTTT. Translation: CATGEEGVTDTQYF.

This chain connects TRBV6-1 to TRBJ2-1; the match to TRBD1 covers 7 bases. This CDR3 contains 14 residues. Trimming cost V 5 bases and J 5 bases; bases outside gene matches: 6. Germline values: CDR1 MNHNS, CDR2 SASEGT. The CDR3 spells CASSSGTVNNEQFF. The CDR3 bases are TGTGCCAGCAGTTCTGGGACAGTGAACAATGAGCAGTTCTTC.

This clone was found a few times. The CDR3 here is CARSLEGPEKGGNQPQHF. DNA of the CDR3: TGTGCCAGAAGCTTGGAGGGCCCGGAGAAAGGGGGCAATCAGCCCCAGCATTTT. This chain links TRBV5-3 with TRBJ1-5; D is possibly TRBD1 (5 bases). TRBV5-3 is designated an ORF whose function remains uncertain. The length of the CDR3 is 18 residues. The V end was cut by 0 bases, the J end by 2 bases, with 18 bases between.

The chain recombines TRBV27 with TRBJ2-3; 14 bases are a match to TRBD2. The V segment lost 5 bases and the J segment 4 bases; nucleotides outside the gene matches: 2. The CDR3 sequence is 15 residues long. Germline-derived CDR1 and CDR2 are MNHEY and SMNVEV (reference sequence). The CDR3 is CASSAGLAGADTQYF. CDR3 nucleotides: TGTGCCAGCAGTGCGGGACTAGCGGGGGCAGATACGCAGTATTTT.

In its sample, this clone was seen once. V gene TRBV27 combines with J gene TRBJ2-2; TRBD1 aligns across 8 bases. The J segment lost 8 bases and the V segment lost 6 bases, leaving 5 bases of the junction unmatched. The V gene's germline CDR1 is MNHEY and CDR2 SMNVEV (reference sequence). The CDR3 consists of 13 residues. The CDR3 nucleotides are TGTGCCAGCAGCTTCAGGGGGCTGGGGGAGCTGTTTTTT. This encodes CASSFRGLGELFF.

The CDR3 sequence is CSALTDYEQYF. The CDR3, as DNA: TGCAGTGCGCTGACAGACTACGAGCAGTACTTC. The V and J genes are TRBV20-1 and TRBJ2-7, with D maybe TRBD1 (5 bases). The germline CDR1 and CDR2 sequences are DFQATT and SNEGSKA (reference sequence). With 6 bases removed from V and 3 bases from J, the gap between germline ends came to 9 bases. There are 11 residues in the CDR3.

In its sample, this clone was seen a few times. V and J are TRBV12-3 or TRBV12-4 and TRBJ1-1; no reliable D call. CDR3 length equals 13 residues. The V gene lost 2 bases and the J gene lost 3 bases, with 7 bases spanning the gap. Written as DNA, the CDR3 is TGTGCCAGCAGTTTACAGGTGTACACTGAAGCTTTCTTT. Translating gives CASSLQVYTEAFF.

V gene TRBV9 combines with J gene TRBJ1-4, with a tentative D call TRBD1 (5 bases). V was cut by 0 bases and J by 8 bases, with 23 bases left in between. The CDR3 has 18 residues. Germline assignment: CDR1 SGDLS and CDR2 YYNGEE. The CDR3 nucleotides read TGTGCCAGCAGCGTAGACCCTGGGTGGGGGGATTCATACGAAAAACTGTTTTTT. It specifies CASSVDPGWGDSYEKLFF.

V usage is TRBV3-1 (or the pseudogene TRBV3-2) and J usage is TRBJ1-2, with D perhaps TRBD1 (5 bases). Trimming stripped 4 bases from V and 4 bases from J, with 16 bases between. Germline CDR1 reads LGHDT; CDR2 reads YNNKEL (reference sequence). The CDR3 runs to 15 residues. CDR3 amino acids: CASSPQVGDSYGYTF. The DNA for the CDR3 is TGTGCCAGCAGCCCCCAAGTAGGGGATAGCTATGGCTACACCTTC.

V is TRBV19 and J is TRBJ2-2; TRBD1 might be the D (6 bases). Trimming removed 4 bases from V and 7 bases from J, with 13 bases in between. Germline V gene data show CDR1 as LNHDA and CDR2 as SQIVND (reference sequence). The CDR3 is 14 residues long. CDR3 sequence: CASSTQGSGGELFF. The CDR3 DNA reads TGTGCCAGTAGTACACAGGGTAGTGGCGGGGAGCTGTTTTTT.

V and J are TRBV5-6 and TRBJ2-7; D unresolved. Trimming removed 0 bases from V and 0 bases from J, with 10 bases in between. CDR3 size: 15 residues. Germline-derived CDR1 and CDR2 are SGHDT and YYEEEE. CDR3 in amino acids: CASSLAYDTSYEQYF. CDR3 coding DNA: TGTGCCAGCAGCTTGGCCTATGACACCTCCTACGAGCAGTACTTC.

This clone was seen a handful of times. V and J are TRBV11-2 and TRBJ1-3; perhaps TRBD1 as D (6 bases). This CDR3 is built from 17 residues. The V gene's germline CDR1 is SGHAT and CDR2 FQNNGV. The V gene lost 1 base and the J gene lost 3 bases, with 16 bases spanning the gap. The CDR3 here is CASSLVRGNFHGNTIYF. The DNA of the CDR3 is TGTGCCAGCAGCTTAGTAAGGGGGAATTTTCATGGAAACACCATATATTTT.

The V gene is TRBV28, the J gene TRBJ1-1; tentatively, D is TRBD1 (5 bases). The CDR3 has 17 amino acids. Deletions cut 2 bases from V and 6 bases from J, with 22 bases between. Germline CDR1 reads MDHEN; CDR2 reads SYDVKM. CDR3 coding DNA: TGTGCCAGCAGTTTAAGGCAGGGAGGCATGGGTAACCCTGAAGCTTTCTTT. This sequence encodes CASSLRQGGMGNPEAFF.

This sequence joins TRBV10-3 and TRBJ1-6; TRBD1 aligns across 8 bases. This CDR3 is built from 12 residues. The germline CDR1 and CDR2 sequences are ENHRY and SYGVKD. V lost 6 bases to trimming and J lost 10 bases; unmatched junction nucleotides: 2. The CDR3 nucleotides read TGTGCCATCAGGGACAGGGAGTCACCCCTCCACTTT. Amino acid sequence: CAIRDRESPLHF.

The J gene is TRBJ2-7, the V gene TRBV27; a possible D gene is TRBD2 (6 bases). Trimming removed 5 bases at V and 4 bases at J, with 12 bases between. The V gene's germline CDR1 is MNHEY and CDR2 SMNVEV (reference sequence). CDR3 length: 13 residues. Here the CDR3 reads CASSHRGLYEQYF. CDR3 DNA: TGTGCCAGCAGTCACCGGGGACTTTACGAGCAGTACTTC.

The V and J genes are TRBV19 and TRBJ2-2; TRBD1 might be the D (5 bases). Germline V gives CDR1 LNHDA, CDR2 SQIVND (reference sequence). Trimming removed 8 bases from V and 1 base from J, with 11 bases in between. CDR3 length: 14 residues. As DNA, the CDR3 is TGTGCCAGTTCGGCAGGGATGAACACCGGGGAGCTGTTTTTT. It is translated as CASSAGMNTGELFF.

The chain combines TRBV7-2 with TRBJ1-2; no clear D gene. V was pared by 2 bases and J by 0 bases, with 13 bases between. Looked up from germline, CDR1 is SGHTA and CDR2 is FQGNSA. The CDR3 extends over 16 amino acids. The CDR3 nucleotides are TGTGCCAGCAGCTTATGGCACGGAGCTACTAACTATGGCTACACCTTC. It encodes CASSLWHGATNYGYTF.

This chain connects TRBV9 to TRBJ1-6; the match to TRBD1 covers 8 bases. This CDR3 comprises 14 residues. Germline lookup yields CDR1 SGDLS and CDR2 YYNGEE. Unmatched junction bases numbered 4, after V lost 2 bases and J lost 9 bases. The CDR3 nucleotides are TGTGCCAGCAGCGTTGGGCAGGGGGCTTCACCCCTCCACTTT. Amino acids: CASSVGQGASPLHF.

Here the CDR3 DNA reads TGTGCCAGCAGTTCTCGACAGGGCACTGAAAAACTGTTTTTT. Its translation is CASSSRQGTEKLFF. This chain links TRBV28 with TRBJ1-4; 7 nucleotides match TRBD1. Unmatched junction bases numbered 6, after V lost 4 bases and J lost 7 bases. CDR1 MDHEN and CDR2 SYDVKM come from the germline V gene. This CDR3 spans 14 amino acids.

The chain is built from TRBV28 and TRBJ1-2; the match to TRBD1 covers 8 bases. CDR3 length: 13 residues. Germline trimming cut 5 bases from V and 4 bases from J; bases unmatched to any gene: 3. Germline V CDR1 and CDR2: MDHEN, SYDVKM. This CDR3 is CASSRTGGYGYTF. The CDR3 DNA follows: TGTGCCAGCAGTCGAACAGGGGGCTATGGCTACACCTTC.

V usage is TRBV5-1 and J usage is TRBJ2-2; D ambiguous. CDR1 is SGHRS, CDR2 YFSETQ, per germline. The V gene lost 4 bases and the J gene lost 1 base, with 8 bases spanning the gap. CDR3 length equals 14 residues. CDR3 sequence (DNA): TGCGCCAGCAGCACAGTGGGGAACACCGGGGAGCTGTTTTTT. This codes for CASSTVGNTGELFF. Filled out from reference TRBV5-1 and TRBJ2-2, the complete variable domain reads KAGVTQTPRYLIKTRGQQVTLSCSPISGHRSVSWYQQTPGQGLQFLFEYFSETQRNKGNFPGRFSGRQFSNSRSEMNVSTLELGDSALYLCASSTVGNTGELFFGEGSRLTVL.

The genes are TRBV7-2 and TRBJ2-7; D remains unclear. CDR1 is SGHTA and CDR2 is FQGNSA in the germline V gene. V shed 5 bases and J shed 3 bases, with 11 bases lying between them. This CDR3 contains 13 residues. The CDR3 reads CASSHTTRYEQYF. The CDR3, as DNA: TGTGCCAGCAGCCATACTACGCGCTACGAGCAGTACTTC.

The CDR3 region is CASSIVALNTEAFF. The CDR3 nucleotides are TGTGCCAGTAGTATAGTTGCCCTAAACACTGAAGCTTTCTTT. J is TRBJ1-1 and V is TRBV19, with D hard to call. Germline CDR1 LNHDA, CDR2 SQIVND (reference sequence). The CDR3 sequence is 14 residues long. V shed 1 base and J shed 2 bases, with 8 bases lying between them.

The chain recombines TRBV15 with TRBJ2-7; 11 bases align to TRBD2. Germline CDR1 reads LNHNV; CDR2 reads YYDKDF (reference sequence). The CDR3 sequence is 16 residues long. V gave up 5 bases and J gave up 5 bases; unmatched junction bases: 11. The CDR3 coding sequence is TGTGCCACCAGCGAAAAGACTAGCGGGACGCCCCACGAGCAGTACTTC. Amino acids: CATSEKTSGTPHEQYF.

This chain uses TRBV5-8 with TRBJ2-5, with 13 bases lining up with TRBD2. There are 16 residues in the CDR3. Germline-derived CDR1 and CDR2 are SGHTS and YDEGEE. V shed 2 bases, J shed 2 bases, and the junction held 3 bases outside the gene matches. CDR3 amino acids: CASSFWTSGSQETQYF. As DNA, the CDR3 is TGTGCCAGCAGCTTTTGGACTAGCGGGAGTCAAGAGACCCAGTACTTC. Full variable domain (remainder filled in from reference TRBV5-8 and TRBJ2-5): EAGVTQSPTHLIKTRGQQATLRCSPISGHTSVYWYQQALGLGLQFLLWYDEGEERNRGNFPPRFSGRQFPNYSSELNVNALELEDSALYLCASSFWTSGSQETQYFGPGTRLLVL.

This chain connects TRBV4-1 to TRBJ1-1, with D possibly being TRBD1 (6 bases). Germline V gene data show CDR1 as MGHRA and CDR2 as YSYEKL. The CDR3 is made up of 14 amino acids. Trimming took 4 bases from V and 0 from J, leaving 9 bases between them. The CDR3 bases are TGCGCCAGCAGCCCGGGACACCTGAACACTGAAGCTTTCTTT. Translation gives CASSPGHLNTEAFF.

The chain uses TRBV7-2 and TRBJ1-2; D is possibly TRBD1 (6 bases). Germline CDR1 is SGHTA and CDR2 is FQGNSA. This CDR3 contains 13 residues. The germline V and J ends were trimmed by 4 bases and 7 bases, with 13 bases remaining between them. CDR3 nucleotide sequence: TGTGCCAGCAGCTCCCGGGGGGCGGGTGGCTACACCTTC. Amino acid sequence: CASSSRGAGGYTF. Filled out from reference TRBV7-2 and TRBJ1-2, the complete variable domain reads GAGVSQSPSNKVTEKGKDVELRCDPISGHTALYWYRQSLGQGLEFLIYFQGNSAPDKSGLPSDRFSAERTGGSVSTLTIQRTQQEDSAVYLCASSSRGAGGYTFGSGTRLTVV.